Sequencing of this T cell receptor beta chain was carried out in a study of blood T cells in healthy people across ages. Across the whole study: Every two T cells gave about one barcoded beta molecule via template switching.

Next came a second PCR, run for about 7 to 12 cycles, which used a sample-barcoded 5' primer along with a J-beta primer mix. Each cDNA molecule was tagged by a template-switch adaptor with 12 random nucleotides. One entry per CDR3 protein, called by TCRdb with MiXCR from the 5' RACE reads. The sample consists of 710,000 or so distinct CDR3 sequences, over 20% of them appearing once. Peripheral blood was drawn, roughly 10 milliliters per donor. Study-wide results and limits: Estimates drawn from one million T cells were deemed to understate diversity.

In the case of this clonotype: The antigen remains undetermined.

The CDR3 runs to 14 residues. Trimming took 0 bases from V and 11 from J, leaving 16 bases between them. Germline CDR1 is MGHRA and CDR2 is YSYEKL. Sequencing input: blood. This chain uses TRBV4-1 with TRBJ1-1; the D is unclear. The clonotype originates from a man between 65 and 85 years old in good health. The CDR3 DNA follows: TGCGCCAGCAGCCAAGACCGGTCAGGCCCTAACGCTTTCTTT. Translation gives CASSQDRSGPNAFF.